This is a list of T cell receptor beta chains from one sample in a study of blood T cell repertoires in COVID-19. Data came from immunoSEQ multiplex PCR; TCRdb stores just in-frame clones and leaves some out. The repertoire consists of some 45,000 clones, with approximately 88% occurring once and the leading ten covering 15% to 17%. The sequencing input was peripheral blood. The receptors originated from a man in his 60s with active COVID-19. Each CDR3 is given with its conserved first and last residue. D genes are given only for firm matches. Some rows have no size entry. The others give once, few or many, or a class for an expanded clone.

V gene	D gene	clone size	J gene	CDR3 protein	CDR3 DNA
TRBV6-5	TRBD1	once	TRBJ1-4	CASSYGTGTNEKLFF	TGTGCCAGCAGTTACGGGACAGGGACTAATGAAAAACTGTTTTTT
TRBV25-1	TRBD1	.	TRBJ2-5	CASSEMQGERVETQYF	TGTGCCAGCAGTGAAATGCAGGGGGAACGGGTAGAGACCCAGTACTTC
TRBV5-1	.	once	TRBJ2-2	CASRSKTPITGELFF	TGCGCCAGCAGGTCAAAGACACCCATAACCGGGGAGCTGTTTTTT
TRBV5-1	TRBD2	.	TRBJ2-3	CASSFSPGLAGDSADTQYF	TGCGCCAGCAGCTTTTCTCCGGGACTAGCGGGAGATTCGGCAGATACGCAGTATTTT
TRBV29-1	.	.	TRBJ2-2	CSVEGASNTGELFF	TGCAGCGTTGAGGGGGCATCTAACACCGGGGAGCTGTTTTTT
TRBV10-3	TRBD2	.	TRBJ2-2	CAISEWRSGAGAGGELFF	TGTGCCATCAGTGAGTGGAGGAGTGGGGCGGGAGCCGGCGGGGAGCTGTTTTTT
TRBV27	.	.	TRBJ2-7	CASSLVRGAIYEQYF	TGTGCCAGCAGTTTGGTACGGGGGGCTATATACGAGCAGTACTTC
TRBV5-1	TRBD1	.	TRBJ2-1	CASSREGTDYNEQFF	TGCGCCAGCAGCCGGGAAGGGACAGATTACAATGAGCAGTTCTTC
TRBV5-1	TRBD1	.	TRBJ2-1	CASSLRQGHPNEQFF	TGCGCCAGCAGCCTGCGACAGGGTCATCCGAATGAGCAGTTCTTC
TRBV6-2/TRBV6-3	.	few	TRBJ2-1	CASSYSRGGLSYNEQFF	TGTGCCAGCAGTTACTCGAGGGGGGGCCTCTCCTACAATGAGCAGTTCTTC
TRBV7-8	.	.	TRBJ2-7	CASSEQDYEQYF	TGTGCCAGCAGCGAACAGGACTACGAGCAGTACTTC
TRBV9	.	.	TRBJ1-6	CASSVKPNSPLHF	TGTGCCAGCAGCGTTAAGCCCAATTCACCCCTCCACTTT
TRBV11-2	.	.	TRBJ1-1	CASSFLGGAEAFF	TGTGCCAGCAGCTTCCTTGGGGGCGCTGAAGCTTTCTTT
TRBV19	TRBD1	.	TRBJ2-7	CASSRTGGVHEQYF	TGTGCCAGTAGTAGGACAGGTGGAGTGCACGAGCAGTACTTC
TRBV5-1	TRBD1	.	TRBJ1-6	CASSYGTGGANSPLHF	TGCGCCAGCAGCTACGGGACAGGGGGCGCCAATTCACCCCTCCACTTT
TRBV5-6	TRBD1	.	TRBJ2-5	CASSSPVGQEETQYF	TGTGCCAGCAGCTCCCCTGTTGGACAGGAGGAGACCCAGTACTTC
TRBV19	.	.	TRBJ1-1	CASSSNPNTEAFF	TGTGCCAGTAGTTCTAACCCGAACACTGAAGCTTTCTTT
TRBV19	TRBD1	.	TRBJ1-1	CASSPGQGVHTEAFF	TGTGCCAGTAGCCCGGGACAGGGAGTGCACACTGAAGCTTTCTTT
TRBV9	.	.	TRBJ2-2	CASSVSGGELFF	TGTGCCAGCAGCGTAAGCGGGGGGGAGCTGTTTTTT
TRBV5-1	TRBD1	.	TRBJ2-7	CASSLGTGVSEQCF	TGCGCCAGCAGCCTTGGGACAGGGGTAAGCGAGCAGTGCTTC
TRBV7-8	.	.	TRBJ2-2	CASSLEIANTGELFF	TGTGCCAGCAGCTTGGAGATCGCGAACACCGGGGAGCTGTTTTTT
TRBV9	TRBD2	.	TRBJ2-7	CASSLGLAGDYEQYF	TGTGCCAGCAGCCTTGGACTAGCGGGAGACTACGAGCAGTACTTC
TRBV11-3	.	.	TRBJ2-2	CASSLDPNTGELFF	TGTGCCAGCAGCTTAGATCCAAACACCGGGGAGCTGTTTTTT
TRBV3-1/TRBV3-2	TRBD2	.	TRBJ2-5	CASSSSSTSGAGETQYF	TGTGCCAGCAGCTCGAGCTCGACTAGCGGGGCCGGGGAGACCCAGTACTTC
TRBV5-5	TRBD2	.	TRBJ2-1	CASSRDGGTYNEQFF	TGTGCCAGCAGCCGGGACGGGGGGACCTACAATGAGCAGTTCTTC
TRBV5-8	.	few	TRBJ1-3	CASSLGYSGNTIYF	TGTGCCAGCAGCTTGGGATACAGTGGAAACACCATATATTTT
TRBV7-8	TRBD1	.	TRBJ1-6	CASSLEDRAGISPLHF	TGTGCCAGCAGCTTAGAAGACAGGGCTGGGATTTCACCCCTCCACTTT
TRBV30	.	once	TRBJ1-2	CALRGILSRYTF	TGTGCCCTCCGCGGTATCTTAAGCCGGTACACCTTC